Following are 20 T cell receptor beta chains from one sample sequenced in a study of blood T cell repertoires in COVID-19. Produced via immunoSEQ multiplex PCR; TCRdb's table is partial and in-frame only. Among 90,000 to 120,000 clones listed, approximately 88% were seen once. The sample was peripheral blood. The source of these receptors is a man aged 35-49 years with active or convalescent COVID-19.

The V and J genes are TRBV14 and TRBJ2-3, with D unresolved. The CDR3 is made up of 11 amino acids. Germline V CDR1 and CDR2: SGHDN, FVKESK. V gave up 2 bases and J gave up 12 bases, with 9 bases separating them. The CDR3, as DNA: TGTGCCAGCAGCCAATACCTAAGCCAGTATTTT. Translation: CASSQYLSQYF. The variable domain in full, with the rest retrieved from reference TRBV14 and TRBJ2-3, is EAGVTQFPSHSVIEKGQTVTLRCDPISGHDNLYWYRRVMGKEIKFLLHFVKESKQDESGMPNNRFLAERTGGTYSTLKVQPAELEDSGVYFCASSQYLSQYFGPGTRLTVL.

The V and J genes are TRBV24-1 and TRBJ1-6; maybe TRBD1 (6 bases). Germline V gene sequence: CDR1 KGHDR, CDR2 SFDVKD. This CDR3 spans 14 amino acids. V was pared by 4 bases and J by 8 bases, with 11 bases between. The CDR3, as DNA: TGTGCCACCAGTGAAACAGGGCCGCATTCACCCCTCCACTTT. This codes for CATSETGPHSPLHF.

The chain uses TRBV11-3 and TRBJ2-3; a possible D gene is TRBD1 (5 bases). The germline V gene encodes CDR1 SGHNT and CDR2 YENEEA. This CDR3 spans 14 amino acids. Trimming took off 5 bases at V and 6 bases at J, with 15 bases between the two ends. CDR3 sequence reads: CASSPHQGTDTQYF. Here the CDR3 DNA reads TGTGCCAGCAGCCCACACCAGGGTACCGATACGCAGTATTTT.

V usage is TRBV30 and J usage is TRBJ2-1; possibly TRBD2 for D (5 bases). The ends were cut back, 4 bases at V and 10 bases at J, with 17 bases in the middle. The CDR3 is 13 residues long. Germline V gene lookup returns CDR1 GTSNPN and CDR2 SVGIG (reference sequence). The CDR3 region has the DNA TGTGCCTGGACGGCGGGCCCGTTAGGCGAGCAGTTCTTC. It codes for CAWTAGPLGEQFF.

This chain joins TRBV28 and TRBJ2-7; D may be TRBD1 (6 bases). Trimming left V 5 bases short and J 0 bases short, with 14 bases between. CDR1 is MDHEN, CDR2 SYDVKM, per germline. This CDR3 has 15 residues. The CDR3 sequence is CASSAQGTSSYEQYF. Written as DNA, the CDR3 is TGTGCCAGCAGTGCCCAGGGGACCAGCTCCTACGAGCAGTACTTC.

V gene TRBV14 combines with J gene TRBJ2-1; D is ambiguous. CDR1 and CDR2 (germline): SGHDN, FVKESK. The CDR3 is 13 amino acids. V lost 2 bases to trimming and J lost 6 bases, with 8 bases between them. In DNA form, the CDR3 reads TGTGCCAGCAGCCAATTACTATCCAATGAGCAGTTCTTC. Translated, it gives CASSQLLSNEQFF.

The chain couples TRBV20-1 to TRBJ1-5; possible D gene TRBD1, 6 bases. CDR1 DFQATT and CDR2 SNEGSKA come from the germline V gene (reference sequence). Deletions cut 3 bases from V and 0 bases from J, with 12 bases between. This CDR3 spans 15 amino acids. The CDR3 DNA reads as TGCAGTGCTAGTACACAGGGAAATAGCAATCAGCCCCAGCATTTT. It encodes CSASTQGNSNQPQHF.

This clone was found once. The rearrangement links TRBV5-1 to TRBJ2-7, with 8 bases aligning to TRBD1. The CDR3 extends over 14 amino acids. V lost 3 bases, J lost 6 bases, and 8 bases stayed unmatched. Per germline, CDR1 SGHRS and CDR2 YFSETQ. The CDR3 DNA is TGCGCCAGCAGCTCTGACAGGGGTCTCGCCGAGCAGTACTTC. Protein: CASSSDRGLAEQYF.

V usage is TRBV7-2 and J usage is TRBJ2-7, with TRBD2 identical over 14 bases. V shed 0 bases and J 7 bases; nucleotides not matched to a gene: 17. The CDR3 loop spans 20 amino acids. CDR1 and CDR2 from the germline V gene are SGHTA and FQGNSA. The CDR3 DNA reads TGTGCCAGCAGCTTAGCCCGGACTAGCGGGAGGCATGGGGGGGGTGTGGAGCAGTACTTC. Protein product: CASSLARTSGRHGGGVEQYF.

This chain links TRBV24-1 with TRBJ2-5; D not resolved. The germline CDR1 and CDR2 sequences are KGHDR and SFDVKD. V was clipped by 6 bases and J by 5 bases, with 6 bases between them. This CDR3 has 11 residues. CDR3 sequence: CATSSEETQYF. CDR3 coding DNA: TGTGCCACCAGTAGTGAGGAGACCCAGTACTTC.

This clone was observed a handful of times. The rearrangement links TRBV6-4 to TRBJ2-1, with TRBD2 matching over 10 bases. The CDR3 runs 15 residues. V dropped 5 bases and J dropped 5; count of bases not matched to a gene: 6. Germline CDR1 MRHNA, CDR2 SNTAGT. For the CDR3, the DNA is TGTGCCAGCAGTCCAGGGACTAGCGCAAACAATGAGCAGTTCTTC. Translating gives CASSPGTSANNEQFF.

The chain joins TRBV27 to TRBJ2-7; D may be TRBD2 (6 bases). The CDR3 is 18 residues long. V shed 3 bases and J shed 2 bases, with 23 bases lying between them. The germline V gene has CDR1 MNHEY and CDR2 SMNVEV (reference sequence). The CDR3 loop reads CASSFRYPDGGRAYEQYF. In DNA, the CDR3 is TGTGCCAGCAGTTTCCGCTACCCAGACGGAGGGCGGGCCTACGAGCAGTACTTC.

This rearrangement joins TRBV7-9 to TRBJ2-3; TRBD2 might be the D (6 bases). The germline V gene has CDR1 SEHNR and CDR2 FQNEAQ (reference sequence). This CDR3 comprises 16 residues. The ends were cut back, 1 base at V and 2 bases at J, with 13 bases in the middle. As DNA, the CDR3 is TGTGCCAGCAGCTTAGGTTGGGGGGATCCCACAGATACGCAGTATTTT. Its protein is CASSLGWGDPTDTQYF.

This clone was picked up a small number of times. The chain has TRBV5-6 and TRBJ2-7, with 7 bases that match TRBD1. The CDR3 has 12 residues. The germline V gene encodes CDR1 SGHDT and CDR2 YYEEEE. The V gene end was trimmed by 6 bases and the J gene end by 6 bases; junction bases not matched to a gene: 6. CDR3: CASTARQGEQYF. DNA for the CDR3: TGTGCCAGCACCGCCCGACAGGGCGAGCAGTACTTC.

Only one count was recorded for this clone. In nucleotides, the CDR3 is TGTGCCAGCAGTCGAGCGGGGCCTCTGAACGAGCAGTACTTC. It yields the protein CASSRAGPLNEQYF. This rearrangement joins TRBV6-2 or TRBV6-3 to TRBJ2-7, with 7 bases aligning to TRBD2. Germline CDR1 MNHEY, CDR2 SVGEGT. Germline trimming cut 5 bases from V and 5 bases from J; bases unmatched to any gene: 9. The CDR3 runs 14 residues.

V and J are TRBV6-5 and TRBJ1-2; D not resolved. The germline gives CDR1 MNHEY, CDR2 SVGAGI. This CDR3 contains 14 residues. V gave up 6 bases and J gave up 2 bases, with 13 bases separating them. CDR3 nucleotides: TGTGCCAGCAGGGGAGTTGAGGGCAACTATGGCTACACCTTC. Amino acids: CASRGVEGNYGYTF.

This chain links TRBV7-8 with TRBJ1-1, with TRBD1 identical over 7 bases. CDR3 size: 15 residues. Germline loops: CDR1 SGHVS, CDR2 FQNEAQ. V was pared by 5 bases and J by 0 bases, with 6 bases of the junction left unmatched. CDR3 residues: CASSRDSSMNTEAFF. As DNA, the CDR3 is TGTGCCAGCAGCCGGGACAGCTCCATGAACACTGAAGCTTTCTTT.

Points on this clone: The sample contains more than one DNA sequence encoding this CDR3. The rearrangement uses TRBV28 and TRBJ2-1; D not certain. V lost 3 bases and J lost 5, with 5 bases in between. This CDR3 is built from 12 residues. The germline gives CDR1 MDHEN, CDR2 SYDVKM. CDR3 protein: CASSFRDNEQFF. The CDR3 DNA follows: TGTGCCAGCAGTTTCCGGGACAATGAGCAGTTCTTC. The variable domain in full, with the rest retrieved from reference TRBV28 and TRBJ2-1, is DVKVTQSSRYLVKRTGEKVFLECVQDMDHENMFWYRQDPGLGLRLIYFSYDVKMKEKGDIPEGYSVSREKKERFSLILESASTNQTSMYLCASSFRDNEQFFGPGTRLTVL.

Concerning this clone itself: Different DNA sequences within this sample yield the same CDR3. CDR3 nucleotides: TGTGCCAGCAGTCTTAGGACAGGGGGCACTGAAGCTTTCTTT. Its translation is CASSLRTGGTEAFF. J is TRBJ1-1 and V is TRBV28, with 10 bases that match TRBD1. CDR3 size: 14 residues. Trimming cost V 5 bases and J 4 bases; bases outside gene matches: 4. Germline V gives CDR1 MDHEN, CDR2 SYDVKM.

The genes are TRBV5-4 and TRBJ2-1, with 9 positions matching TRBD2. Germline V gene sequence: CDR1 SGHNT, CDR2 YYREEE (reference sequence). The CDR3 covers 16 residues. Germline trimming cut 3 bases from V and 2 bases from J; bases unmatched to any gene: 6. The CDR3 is CASSSSGGRAYNEQFF. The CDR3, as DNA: TGTGCCAGCAGCTCCTCCGGCGGGAGGGCCTACAATGAGCAGTTCTTC. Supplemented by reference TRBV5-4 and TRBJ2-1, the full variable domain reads ETGVTQSPTHLIKTRGQQVTLRCSSQSGHNTVSWYQQALGQGPQFIFQYYREEENGRGNFPPRFSGLQFPNYSSELNVNALELDDSALYLCASSSSGGRAYNEQFFGPGTRLTVL.